This T cell receptor (beta chain) stems from a study of CD8 T cells in ankylosing spondylitis. Study-wide findings and caveats: Matched ankylosing spondylitis synovial fluid reportedly showed significant enrichment of disease-linked clones. Typical of ankylosing spondylitis blood, it appeared, was a TCR beta motif of roughly eight highly homologous variants.

Germline CDR1 is ENHRY and CDR2 is SYGVKD. CDR3 length equals 15 residues. Trimming cost V 3 bases and J 0 bases; bases outside gene matches: 3. MiXCR, run by TCRdb on the 5' RACE reads, gives a single entry per CDR3 protein. The sample lists approximately 40,000 distinct CDR3 sequences, around 6% occurring once. This clonotype was recorded many times. Its matching antigen is unknown. This rearrangement joins TRBV10-3 to TRBJ2-3; 7 bases map to TRBD2. This receptor was identified in a male donor with ankylosing spondylitis or in good health (not recorded which). The sample was blood, either unsorted or a sorted T cell fraction (not recorded which). The CDR3 sequence is CAISDQAGSTDTQYF. CDR3 coding DNA: TGTGCCATCAGTGACCAAGCGGGGAGCACAGATACGCAGTATTTT.